The 13 T cell receptor beta chains listed next were all sequenced from one sample in a study of cytomegalovirus exposure and HLA in healthy donors. A multiplex PCR was run with 60 Vbeta primers and 13 Jbeta primers. Some clones are missing from TCRdb's copy, which holds only in-frame ones; the method was immunoSEQ multiplex PCR. In the table there are roughly 68,000 clones, 60% to 80% of which are singletons. Sequenced input: PBMCs. The source is a male donor in good health and CMV-seropositive.

The chain recombines TRBV6-5 with TRBJ1-1; D gene uncertain. From germline, CDR1 is MNHEY and CDR2 SVGAGI. The CDR3 covers 15 residues. The V end lost 4 bases, the J end lost 3 bases, and 15 bases lay between the germline ends. This CDR3 is CASSSPPGVDTEAFF. The CDR3 bases are TGTGCCAGCAGTTCTCCCCCGGGAGTTGACACTGAAGCTTTCTTT.

The rearrangement joins TRBV5-8 to TRBJ2-7; 7 bases line up with TRBD2. V was pared by 3 bases and J by 3 bases, with 9 bases of the junction left unmatched. This CDR3 is 15 amino acids long. Germline loops: CDR1 SGHTS, CDR2 YDEGEE. This CDR3 reads CASSSGEGVGYEQYF. In nucleotides, the CDR3 is TGTGCCAGCAGCTCCGGGGAGGGAGTCGGCTACGAGCAGTACTTC.

In its sample, this clone was seen once. The gene calls are TRBV18 and TRBJ2-2; 7 nucleotides match TRBD1. Germline V lookup: CDR1 KGHSH, CDR2 LQKENI. The CDR3 is 16 residues long. V shed 5 bases and J 4 bases; nucleotides not matched to a gene: 10. CDR3 sequence: CASSSPGQRSTGELFF. DNA of the CDR3: TGTGCCAGCTCATCGCCGGGACAGCGTAGCACCGGGGAGCTGTTTTTT.

This sequence joins TRBV7-6 and TRBJ2-7; 8 nucleotides match TRBD1. CDR1 is SGHVS, CDR2 FNYEAQ, per germline. This CDR3 region has 13 residues. V shed 4 bases and J 3 bases; nucleotides not matched to a gene: 2. CDR3 nucleotides: TGTGCCAGCAGCTCGGGACAGGACTACGAGCAGTACTTC. Amino acid sequence: CASSSGQDYEQYF.

The V and J genes are TRBV28 and TRBJ1-1; tentatively, D is TRBD1 (6 bases). CDR3 length: 16 residues. Germline V lookup: CDR1 MDHEN, CDR2 SYDVKM. V was cut by 4 bases and J by 1 base, with 16 bases left in between. CDR3 in DNA: TGTGCCAGCAGTTACTTCTACAGGGAACCGAACACTGAAGCTTTCTTT. Its translation is CASSYFYREPNTEAFF.

The chain uses TRBV28 and TRBJ1-2, with TRBD1 as a possible D gene (5 bases). The V and J ends lost 2 bases and 8 bases respectively, with 21 bases between them. This CDR3 spans 16 amino acids. Germline V gives CDR1 MDHEN, CDR2 SYDVKM. The CDR3 is CASSLTGRDYFRGYTF. As DNA, the CDR3 is TGTGCCAGCAGTTTAACGGGCAGGGATTATTTTAGGGGCTACACCTTC.

This clone was detected once. This chain links TRBV11-2 with TRBJ1-1; 7 bases map to TRBD1. J was trimmed by 10 bases and V by 3 bases; bases with no gene match: 11. Germline V gene lookup returns CDR1 SGHAT and CDR2 FQNNGV. The CDR3 sequence is 14 residues long. CDR3 amino acids: CASSFELQGSGAFF. In nucleotides, the CDR3 is TGTGCCAGCAGCTTCGAATTACAGGGGAGCGGAGCTTTCTTT. The variable domain in full, completed from reference TRBV11-2 and TRBJ1-1, reads EAGVAQSPRYKIIEKRQSVAFWCNPISGHATLYWYQQILGQGPKLLIQFQNNGVVDDSQLPKDRFSAERLKGVDSTLKIQPAKLEDSAVYLCASSFELQGSGAFFGQGTRLTVV.

The rearrangement uses TRBV4-2 and TRBJ1-2, with 9 bases matching TRBD1. Looked up from germline, CDR1 is LGHNA and CDR2 is YNFKEQ. There are 15 residues in the CDR3. With V trimmed by 1 base and J by 4 bases, 4 bases remained unmatched. CDR3 nucleotide sequence: TGTGCCAGCAGCCAAGCGGGACAGGGTGTCTATGGCTACACCTTC. This translates into CASSQAGQGVYGYTF.

This clone was seen more than once but under ten times. The rearrangement links TRBV6-5 to TRBJ2-2; a weak D match, TRBD2 (5 bases). The CDR3 sequence is 15 residues long. Germline lookup yields CDR1 MNHEY and CDR2 SVGAGI. The germline V and J ends were trimmed by 5 bases and 7 bases, with 17 bases remaining between them. CDR3 sequence reads: CASSRRAFGGGELFF. In DNA form, the CDR3 reads TGTGCCAGCAGTCGGCGGGCCTTCGGTGGCGGGGAGCTGTTTTTT.

This rearrangement joins TRBV29-1 to TRBJ2-4; D is uncertain. Germline loops: CDR1 SQVTM, CDR2 ANQGSEA. CDR3 length equals 13 residues. Trimming removed 6 bases at V and 0 bases at J, with 9 bases between. The CDR3 DNA reads TGCAGCGTCCTGGGCTCAGCCAAAAACATTCAGTACTTC. The encoded protein is CSVLGSAKNIQYF.

This clone was observed a handful of times. This sequence joins TRBV27 and TRBJ2-7; a weak D match, TRBD1 (6 bases). Germline CDR1 reads MNHEY; CDR2 reads SMNVEV (reference sequence). The germline V and J ends were trimmed by 4 bases and 10 bases, with 14 bases remaining between them. The CDR3 has 12 residues. CDR3: CASSSDRGHQYF. The CDR3, as DNA: TGTGCCAGCAGTTCGGACAGAGGGCACCAGTACTTC.

This clone was counted a few times. CDR3 in amino acids: CAISHPGSPEAFF. CDR3 bases: TGTGCCATCAGTCATCCAGGCTCACCTGAAGCTTTCTTT. The chain employs TRBV10-3 and TRBJ1-1; D ambiguous. Germline CDR1 is ENHRY and CDR2 is SYGVKD. This CDR3 region has 13 residues. Trimming shortened V by 5 bases and J by 6 bases, and 13 bases separated the two germline ends.

The chain has TRBV10-1 and TRBJ2-7; D might be TRBD1 (5 bases). The germline CDR1 and CDR2 sequences are WNHNN and SYGVQD (reference sequence). V was clipped by 2 bases and J by 7 bases, with 12 bases between them. This CDR3 is built from 13 residues. CDR3 residues: CASSEDSPREQYF. Here the CDR3 DNA reads TGCGCCAGCAGTGAGGACAGCCCTAGGGAGCAGTACTTC.